These 4 T cell receptor beta chains came from one sample sequenced in a study of T cell responses to AZD1222 COVID-19 vaccine. Libraries were prepared by immunoSEQ multiplex PCR; TCRdb keeps only in-frame clonotypes and omits some of them. This repertoire shows about 130,000 clones, around 87% found once; its top ten account for under 1.5%. The sample in question was peripheral blood, obtained on day 0 of AZD1222 vaccination. The receptors derive from an adult in good health.

The chain combines TRBV5-1 with TRBJ2-3; TRBD1 agrees at 11 bases. Germline CDR1 reads SGHRS; CDR2 reads YFSETQ. Trimming removed 4 bases from V and 3 bases from J; junction bases left unmatched: 7. The CDR3 consists of 16 residues. CDR3: CASSRAGQGATDTQYF. CDR3 coding DNA: TGCGCCAGCAGCCGCGCCGGACAGGGGGCGACAGATACGCAGTATTTT.

The V and J genes are TRBV3-1 (or the pseudogene TRBV3-2) and TRBJ2-2, with 10 bases identical to TRBD2. The CDR3 consists of 16 residues. The trim removed 3 bases at V and 4 bases at J, leaving 5 bases unmatched. CDR1 is LGHDT, CDR2 YNNKEL, per germline (reference sequence). CDR3 residues: CASSHLAGAFTGELFF. DNA of the CDR3: TGTGCCAGCAGCCACCTAGCGGGGGCATTCACCGGGGAGCTGTTTTTT.

This CDR3 is CASSPRGGSGEQYF. CDR3 nucleotide sequence: TGTGCCAGCAGCCCCAGGGGAGGGAGTGGCGAGCAGTACTTC. The chain joins TRBV7-3 to TRBJ2-7; D is perhaps TRBD2 (7 bases). The germline V and J ends were trimmed by 5 bases and 6 bases, with 17 bases remaining between them. The CDR3 length is 14 residues. CDR1 is SGHTA and CDR2 is FQGTGA in the germline V gene.

About this clone: Mismatch with germline at one junction end may stem from a read error. The J gene is TRBJ1-5, the V gene TRBV4-2; unclear D gene. Germline V gives CDR1 LGHNA, CDR2 YNFKEQ. This CDR3 contains 14 residues. CDR3 nucleotide sequence: TGTGCCAGCAGCCAAGCGCTTAGCGATCAGCCCCAGCATTTT. As protein: CASSQALSDQPQHF.